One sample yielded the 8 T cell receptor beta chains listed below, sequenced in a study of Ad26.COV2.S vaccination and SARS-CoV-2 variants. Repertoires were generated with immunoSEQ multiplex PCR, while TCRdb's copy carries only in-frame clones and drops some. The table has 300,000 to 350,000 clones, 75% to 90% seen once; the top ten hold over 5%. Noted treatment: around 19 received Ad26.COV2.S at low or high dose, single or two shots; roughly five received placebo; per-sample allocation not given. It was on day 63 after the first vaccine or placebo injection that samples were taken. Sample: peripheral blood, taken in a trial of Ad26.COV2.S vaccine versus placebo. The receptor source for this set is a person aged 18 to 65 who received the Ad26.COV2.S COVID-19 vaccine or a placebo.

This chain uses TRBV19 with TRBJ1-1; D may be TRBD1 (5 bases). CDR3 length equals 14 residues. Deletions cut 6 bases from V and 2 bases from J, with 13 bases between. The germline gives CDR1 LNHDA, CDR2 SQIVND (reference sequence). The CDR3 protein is CASSILTANTEAFF. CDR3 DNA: TGTGCCAGTAGCATACTGACAGCTAACACTGAAGCTTTCTTT. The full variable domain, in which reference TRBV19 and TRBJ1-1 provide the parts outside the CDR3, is DGGITQSPKYLFRKEGQNVTLSCEQNLNHDAMYWYRQDPGQGLRLIYYSQIVNDFQKGDIAEGYSVSREKKESFPLTVTSAQKNPTAFYLCASSILTANTEAFFGQGTRLTVV.

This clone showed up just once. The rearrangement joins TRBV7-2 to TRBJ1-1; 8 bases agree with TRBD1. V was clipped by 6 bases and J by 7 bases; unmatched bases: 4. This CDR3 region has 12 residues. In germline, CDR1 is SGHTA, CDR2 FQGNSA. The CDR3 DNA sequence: TGTGCCAGCAGGAAACAGGGGGTTGAAGCTTTCTTT. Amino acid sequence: CASRKQGVEAFF.

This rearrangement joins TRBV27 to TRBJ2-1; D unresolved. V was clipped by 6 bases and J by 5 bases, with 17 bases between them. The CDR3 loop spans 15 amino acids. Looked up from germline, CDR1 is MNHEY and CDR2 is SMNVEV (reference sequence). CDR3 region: CASRWAGVYDNEQFF. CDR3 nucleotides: TGTGCCAGCAGATGGGCCGGAGTGTATGACAATGAGCAGTTCTTC.

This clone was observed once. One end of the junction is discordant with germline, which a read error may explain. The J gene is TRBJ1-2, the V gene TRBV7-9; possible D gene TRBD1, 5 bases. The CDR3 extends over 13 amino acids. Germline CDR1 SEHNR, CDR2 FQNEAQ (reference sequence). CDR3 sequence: CASSPESDSLLSF. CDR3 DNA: TGTGCCAGCAGCCCAGAGTCAGACAGTCTCCTCTCCTTC.

The CDR3 sequence: CASSVEGYNEQFF. The DNA of the CDR3 is TGTGCCAGCAGCGTAGAGGGTTACAATGAGCAGTTCTTC. The chain is built from TRBV9 and TRBJ2-1; D unclear. The CDR3 runs to 13 residues. The V end was cut by 0 bases, the J end by 4 bases, with 5 bases between. CDR1 and CDR2 (germline): SGDLS, YYNGEE.

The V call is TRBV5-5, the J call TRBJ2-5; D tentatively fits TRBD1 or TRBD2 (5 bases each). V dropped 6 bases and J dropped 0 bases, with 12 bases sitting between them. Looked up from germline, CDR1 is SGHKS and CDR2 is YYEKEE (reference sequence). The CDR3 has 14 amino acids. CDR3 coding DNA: TGTGCCAGCAACGGTGGGGGAGACCAAGAGACCCAGTACTTC. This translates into CASNGGGDQETQYF. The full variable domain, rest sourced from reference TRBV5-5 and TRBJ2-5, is DAGVTQSPTHLIKTRGQQVTLRCSPISGHKSVSWYQQVLGQGPQFIFQYYEKEERGRGNFPDRFSARQFPNYSSELNVNALLLGDSALYLCASNGGGDQETQYFGPGTRLLVL.

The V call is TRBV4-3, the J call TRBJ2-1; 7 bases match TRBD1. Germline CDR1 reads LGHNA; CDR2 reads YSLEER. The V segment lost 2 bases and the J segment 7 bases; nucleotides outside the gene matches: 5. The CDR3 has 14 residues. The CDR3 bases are TGCGCCAGCAGCCAACAGGGGGACCTAAATGAGCAGTTCTTC. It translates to CASSQQGDLNEQFF.

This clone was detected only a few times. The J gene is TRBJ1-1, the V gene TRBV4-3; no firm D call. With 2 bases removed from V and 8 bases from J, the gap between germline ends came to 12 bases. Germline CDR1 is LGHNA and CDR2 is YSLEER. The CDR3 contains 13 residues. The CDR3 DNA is TGCGCCAGCAGCCAAAAAAACGATTTAGAAGCTTTCTTT. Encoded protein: CASSQKNDLEAFF.